Sequencing of this TCR beta chain was carried out in a study of PD-1 blockade in classical Hodgkin lymphoma (dated by TCRdb to about 2020). Notes on the research overall: Nivolumab dosing was 3 mg/kg intravenously every 2 weeks, continuing until either disease progression or unacceptable toxicity. To define a peripheral blood immune signature of response to PD-1 blockade in classical Hodgkin lymphoma, the study combined TCR beta sequencing with CyTOF.

The sample's time point label is to be understood as: cycle 2 day 1 (C2D1) of nivolumab. Relapse after autologous stem cell transplantation had occurred in all trial patients, and cohorts A, B and C were distinguished by prior brentuximab vedotin exposure. The trial cohort included 50 to 70 patients with relapsed/refractory classical Hodgkin lymphoma, and each patient had a best overall response of complete response, partial response or progressive disease. Trial patients were treated with single-agent nivolumab in the multi-cohort phase II CheckMate 205 trial. An independent review committee assessed best overall response by applying the 2007 International Working Group response criteria. PBMCs from the trial were collected at three points: immediately before nivolumab initiation (C1D1), and during therapy at cycle 2 day 1 and cycle 4 day 1. Peripheral blood was collected in 8 mL Vacutainer Cell Preparation Tubes, from which PBMCs were isolated by centrifugation and then cryopreserved.

The CDR1 and CDR2 encoded by the germline V gene are SNHLY and FYNNEI. From its cysteine to its phenylalanine, the CDR3 spans 13 amino acids. This entry keeps only the CDR3 DNA: 39 bases, framed from base 1. V and J are trimmed by 6 bases and 7 bases, and the gene matches miss 8 bases of the junction. Paper-wide results and their limitations: Diversity was lower in patients who began nivolumab less than 1 year after ASCT, so these patients were left out of later analyses to avoid confounding by immune reconstitution. CD4+ but not CD8+ TCR diversity rose significantly by C4D1 (p=0.0027 vs p=0.16), most apparent in complete responders (p=0.02). Baseline diversity similar to that of newly diagnosed patients was observed in trial patients achieving complete response, whereas significantly lower diversity was observed in partial responders and progressors. Baseline TCR diversity was reported to be lower in newly diagnosed patients than in healthy donors and to be lower still in relapsed/refractory patients. The study covered only a single clinical trial cohort, and the causes of the repertoire differences, possibly disease activity or prior therapy, were still not defined.

The Qiagen DNeasy kit was used to extract genomic DNA from unsorted PBMCs and from the negatively selected CD4+ and CD8+ fractions. Amplification of TCR beta CDR3 regions was done by immunoSEQ multiplex PCR with primers that anneal to V and J segments. Amplification bias was minimized using a synthetic immune receptor repertoire, and residual bias was removed computationally after sequencing. The original methods were these. Custom Python scripts were used to quantify repertoire diversity as the Shannon entropy index. Unsorted, CD4+ and CD8+ repertoires were analyzed separately, except in combined analyses where CD4+ and CD8+ sequences were merged in silico. Clonal expansion was defined as a frequency increase of at least 2-fold after treatment compared with C1D1, and clones undetected at baseline were assigned a pseudocount of 0.5. Clones with 0 or 1 copy at C1D1 were classified as singleton clones, and clones with 2 or more copies were classified as non-singleton clones. By matching protein sequences in sorted samples from the same patient, clones expanded in unsorted samples were annotated as CD4+, CD8+ or unknown. Wilcoxon tests were applied to paired samples to test diversity changes from C1D1 to C4D1. As stored in TCRdb, this immuneACCESS dataset retains in-frame rearrangements with V and J assigned. A fraction of the clones does not appear; measured against another copy, unresolved V genes explain less than half of the discrepancy, and the remainder lacks a known reason. Clone size and the V and J calls come from that table; the DNA yielded D and trimming. This sample lists approximately 79,000 clones; approximately 91% were detected once. The ten largest clones capture around 2.4% of the sample.

This clone was seen only a few times. Its antigen is still unknown. There are no base qualities to consult, and no much larger clone falls within one base. The chain is assembled from TRBV2 and TRBJ1-1; 7 junctional bases match TRBD1. This TCR was recovered from a human donor with classical Hodgkin lymphoma. This sample comprised peripheral blood mononuclear cells (PBMCs), obtained before the second cycle of nivolumab. The CDR3 protein: CASSQQGFSEAFF. The bases are TGTGCCAGCAGCCAACAGGGGTTCAGTGAAGCTTTCTTT.